A single sample is the source of the 15 T cell receptor beta chains below, sequenced in a study of blood T cells in healthy people across ages. Primers used in a second PCR of about 7 to 12 cycles were a sample-barcoded 5' primer and a J-beta primer mix. From the 5' RACE reads, TCRdb called clonotypes with MiXCR, one entry per CDR3 protein. The repertoire has over a million distinct CDR3 sequences, roughly 40% of them found once; the top ten carry approximately 7.9%. The sample was blood. These receptor sequences come from a woman aged 18-29 years in good health.

The chain has TRBV7-6 and TRBJ2-7; D is unclear. This CDR3 contains 13 residues. Trimming shortened V by 4 bases and J by 5 bases, and 12 bases separated the two germline ends. In germline, CDR1 is SGHVS, CDR2 FNYEAQ. CDR3 sequence: CASSSSWGNEQYF. CDR3 nucleotide sequence: TGTGCCAGCAGCTCCTCGTGGGGTAACGAGCAGTACTTC.

This rearrangement joins TRBV5-1 to TRBJ2-1, with a possible D match to TRBD2 (6 bases). Trimming stripped 4 bases from V and 6 bases from J, with 17 bases between. Germline V lookup: CDR1 SGHRS, CDR2 YFSETQ. The CDR3 length is 15 residues. CDR3 in amino acids: CASSLPAGCRNEQFF. CDR3 DNA sequence: TGCGCCAGCAGCCTTCCTGCGGGGTGTCGCAATGAGCAGTTCTTC.

V usage is TRBV15 and J usage is TRBJ2-2, with 8 bases that match TRBD2. Germline CDR1 reads LNHNV; CDR2 reads YYDKDF (reference sequence). V gave up 5 bases and J gave up 1 base; unmatched junction bases: 3. The CDR3 has 15 residues. CDR3 nucleotides: TGTGCCACCAGCGTAGCGGGGAAGAACACCGGGGAGCTGTTTTTT. It specifies CATSVAGKNTGELFF.

This chain links TRBV7-9 with TRBJ2-5; D is perhaps TRBD2 (5 bases). Per germline, CDR1 SEHNR and CDR2 FQNEAQ (reference sequence). The CDR3 consists of 16 residues. V dropped 2 bases and J dropped 1 base, with 14 bases sitting between them. The DNA of the CDR3 is TGTGCCAGCAGCTTAAGACGCGAGGGAATCCAAGAGACCCAGTACTTC. It codes for CASSLRREGIQETQYF. Using reference TRBV7-9 and TRBJ2-5 for the parts outside the CDR3, the full variable domain is DTGVSQNPRHKITKRGQNVTFRCDPISEHNRLYWYRQTLGQGPEFLTYFQNEAQLEKSRLLSDRFSAERPKGSFSTLEIQRTEQGDSAMYLCASSLRREGIQETQYFGPGTRLLVL.

The table lists this clonotype with a count of one. V gene TRBV9 combines with J gene TRBJ1-5; weak D call: TRBD1 (6 bases). Germline V gene data show CDR1 as SGDLS and CDR2 as YYNGEE. The CDR3 contains 16 residues. Trimming shortened V by 4 bases and J by 0 bases, and 14 bases separated the two germline ends. CDR3 region: CASSPGGQYSNQPQHF. The CDR3 region has the DNA TGTGCCAGCAGCCCCGGAGGACAGTATAGCAATCAGCCCCAGCATTTT.

This chain uses TRBV20-1 with TRBJ1-6; 11 bases are a match to TRBD1. Looked up from germline, CDR1 is DFQATT and CDR2 is SNEGSKA (reference sequence). V was pared by 6 bases and J by 3 bases, with 4 bases of the junction left unmatched. The CDR3 spans 15 residues. Here the CDR3 DNA reads TGCAGTGCGGCCGGGACAGGGGGCTATAATTCACCCCTCCACTTT. Protein sequence: CSAAGTGGYNSPLHF.

The chain uses TRBV7-8 and TRBJ2-5; TRBD2 agrees at 8 bases. The CDR3 has 15 residues. V trimming: 7 bases; J trimming: 5 bases; junction bases outside the gene matches: 12. Per germline, CDR1 SGHVS and CDR2 FQNEAQ. CDR3 loop: CASTTSAGGQETQYF. CDR3 sequence (DNA): TGTGCCAGCACCACGTCGGCGGGGGGCCAGGAGACCCAGTACTTC.

This clonotype has a handful of counts. The genes are TRBV25-1 and TRBJ1-2; D gene unclear. Germline CDR1 reads MGHDK; CDR2 reads SYGVNS. V was clipped by 4 bases and J by 7 bases, with 22 bases between them. This CDR3 is 16 amino acids long. The CDR3 sequence: CASSVTGVGRESGYTF. In DNA, the CDR3 is TGTGCCAGCAGTGTTACCGGTGTAGGCCGAGAGAGTGGCTACACCTTC.

The rearrangement links TRBV29-1 to TRBJ2-1; 10 bases line up with TRBD1. The CDR3 is 15 residues long. CDR1 and CDR2 (germline): SQVTM, ANQGSEA. The V gene end was trimmed by 5 bases and the J gene end by 4 bases; junction bases not matched to a gene: 8. DNA of the CDR3: TGCAGCGTTTCGACAGGGGGCACCAATTACAATGAGCAGTTCTTC. It encodes CSVSTGGTNYNEQFF.

In its sample, this clonotype was seen a few times. This chain connects TRBV9 to TRBJ2-7; possible D gene TRBD2, 6 bases. V was shortened by 3 bases and J by 3 bases, with 13 bases between the two germline ends. This CDR3 comprises 14 residues. Germline lookup yields CDR1 SGDLS and CDR2 YYNGEE. The CDR3 sequence is CASSARDGDYEQYF. CDR3 DNA: TGTGCCAGCAGCGCGCGGGACGGCGACTACGAGCAGTACTTC.

Only a few counts were recorded for this clonotype. CDR3 amino acids: CASSPTGTRLAKNIQYF. As DNA, the CDR3 is TGCGCCAGCAGCCCGACCGGGACAAGACTAGCCAAAAACATTCAGTACTTC. The rearrangement links TRBV5-1 to TRBJ2-4, with a tentative D call TRBD1 (6 bases). Germline V lookup: CDR1 SGHRS, CDR2 YFSETQ. V was cut by 4 bases and J by 0 bases, with 17 bases left in between. The CDR3 consists of 17 residues.

This clonotype has more than one count but fewer than ten. The chain recombines TRBV28 with TRBJ2-3, with a weak D call TRBD1 (5 bases). V dropped 6 bases and J dropped 4 bases, with 17 bases sitting between them. Germline assignment: CDR1 MDHEN and CDR2 SYDVKM. This CDR3 spans 15 amino acids. The CDR3 DNA is TGTGCCAGCAGCTTTTTGGGGCCCAACGCAGATACGCAGTATTTT. Translation gives CASSFLGPNADTQYF.

There are many counts of this clonotype. The genes are TRBV20-1 and TRBJ2-3; 13 nucleotides match TRBD2. The CDR3 runs 16 residues. With 3 bases clipped from V and 3 bases from J, the junction kept 6 bases outside the gene matches. Germline CDR1 DFQATT, CDR2 SNEGSKA (reference sequence). The CDR3 loop is CSASKLAGGPTDTQYF. DNA of the CDR3: TGCAGTGCTAGCAAACTAGCGGGGGGGCCGACAGATACGCAGTATTTT.

The chain uses TRBV13 and TRBJ2-1, with D unresolved. This CDR3 spans 16 amino acids. The germline gives CDR1 PRHDT, CDR2 FYEKMQ (reference sequence). V was cut by 1 base and J by 3 bases, with 13 bases left in between. CDR3 DNA: TGTGCCAGCAGCTTAGAAGCATTGCCGGGCTACAATGAGCAGTTCTTC. It codes for CASSLEALPGYNEQFF. Supplemented by reference TRBV13 and TRBJ2-1, the full variable domain reads AAGVIQSPRHLIKEKRETATLKCYPIPRHDTVYWYQQGPGQDPQFLISFYEKMQSDKGSIPDRFSAQQFSDYHSELNMSSLELGDSALYFCASSLEALPGYNEQFFGPGTRLTVL.

The J gene is TRBJ1-5, the V gene TRBV20-1, with D unclear. The CDR3 is 10 amino acids. Germline assignment: CDR1 DFQATT and CDR2 SNEGSKA (reference sequence). The ends were cut back, 5 bases at V and 9 bases at J, with 8 bases in the middle. Here the CDR3 reads CSAGPGPQHF. In DNA form, the CDR3 reads TGCAGTGCTGGCCCGGGGCCCCAGCATTTT.